This entry describes one TCR beta chain. This clone was counted once. What this receptor recognizes is not known. Qualities for individual bases were not recorded, and no much larger clone is one base off. The record originates from a study of blood T cell repertoires in COVID-19 (dated by TCRdb to 2020 to 2021). Study-wide context: Samples from collaborators originated in the United States, Italy and Spain and spanned both the acute and convalescent phases of COVID-19. HLA class I and class II types, where available, came from metadata supplied by the sample provider rather than from assay-based typing. The material from the prospective study consisted of cDNA or gDNA derived from T cells, B-cell-depleted T cells, or PBMCs. The dataset comprised deeply sampled blood TCRbeta repertoires from subjects exposed to, actively infected with, or recovered from COVID-19. Sample metadata almost always included a de-identified subject ID, COVID-19 status, age in years and sex. The repertoires were made available in a free public database intended to serve as a resource for research on the immune response to SARS-CoV-2. Samples were obtained from the ongoing ImmuneRACE study (first 160 participants) and from about 1,300 subjects provided by 6 global collaborators. Overall study outcomes, separate from this receptor: The quantity of clinical and demographic metadata differed by source and by participant and was supplied without curation.

Participants in the prospective study were enrolled through a virtual design, were aged roughly 18 to 90 years, and lived in roughly 26 United States geographic areas. In the prospective study, participants were assigned to cohorts based on the clinical history participants reported in a screening survey and a study questionnaire. Each participant in the prospective study had whole blood, serum and a nasopharyngeal or oropharyngeal swab collected by mobile phlebotomists. Additional blood draws and questionnaires over an approximately two-month period could optionally be provided by prospective study participants. Before DNA extraction, prospective study blood samples were shipped either frozen or at room temperature. TCRbeta CDR3 regions were amplified from genomic DNA using the immunoSEQ Assay, a bias-controlled multiplex PCR. Turning to the authors' computational methods: The number of nucleated cells in each sample was estimated by amplification of reference gene primers within the assay. To quantify the absolute abundance of each unique TCRbeta CDR3 rearrangement, sequence reads were collapsed and filtered. Productive Simpson clonality was computed per sample as the square root of Simpson's diversity index over productive rearrangements. The clones in this table, taken by TCRdb from immuneACCESS, are in-frame only. Not every clone is retained; where verified, under half of the shortfall comes from an unresolved V gene, and the cause of the rest is unknown. The V and J calls and clone size are taken from that table; D and trimming were inferred from the DNA. This sample is represented by around 140,000 clones; 70% to 90% of them were singletons. The ten top clones hold 3.4% of the sample.

Input material: PBMCs or T cells enriched from blood (not recorded which). The origin of this receptor is a woman between 45 and 65 years old with acute COVID-19.

Read as DNA, the sequence is TGTGCCAGCAGCCAGAACCTAGCGCTTACCTACGAGCAGTACTTC. It codes for CASSQNLALTYEQYF. This chain joins TRBV3-1 (or the pseudogene TRBV3-2) to TRBJ2-7; the D region possibly corresponds to TRBD2 (6 bases align). The CDR3 goes from the cysteine to the phenylalanine over 15 residues. The CDR3 DNA has 45 bases and is translated from base 1. As encoded in the germline V gene (reference sequence), CDR1 is LGHDT while CDR2 is YNNKEL. V lost 3 bases and J lost 2 bases; the stretch between them is 14 bases long.